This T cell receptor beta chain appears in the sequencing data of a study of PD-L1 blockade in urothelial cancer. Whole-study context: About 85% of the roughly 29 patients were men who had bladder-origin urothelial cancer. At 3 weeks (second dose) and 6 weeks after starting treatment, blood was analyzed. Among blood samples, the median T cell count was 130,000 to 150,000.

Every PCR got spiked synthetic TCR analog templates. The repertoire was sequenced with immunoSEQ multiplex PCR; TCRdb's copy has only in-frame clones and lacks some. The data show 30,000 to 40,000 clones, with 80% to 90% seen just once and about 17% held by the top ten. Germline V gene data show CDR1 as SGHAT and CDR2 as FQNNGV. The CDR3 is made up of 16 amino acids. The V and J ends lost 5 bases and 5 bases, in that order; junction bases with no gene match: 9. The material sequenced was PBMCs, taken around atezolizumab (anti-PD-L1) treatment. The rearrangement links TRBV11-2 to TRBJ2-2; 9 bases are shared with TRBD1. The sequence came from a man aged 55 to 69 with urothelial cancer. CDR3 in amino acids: CASSTPAGQGTGELFF. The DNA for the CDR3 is TGTGCCAGCAGCACCCCAGCAGGACAGGGGACCGGGGAGCTGTTTTTT.